This T cell receptor beta chain emerged from a study of T cell repertoires in cytomegalovirus infection. Across the whole study: As its CMV epitopes, the study selected recently identified HLA-C-restricted and well-studied HLA-B-restricted targets. Public signatures in TCR beta pointed to CMV infection and matching HLA type.

One entry per CDR3 protein results from TCRdb running MiXCR on the reads. The sample consists of about 740,000 distinct CDR3 sequences, 33% of them appearing once. As for this clonotype: As yet, its antigen is unknown.

Study-wide points: In two of eight donors, the top clonotype was HLA-C-restricted CMV-specific. Summed frequency of public TCR beta families distinguished CMV carriers with the relevant HLA.

The germline V gene encodes CDR1 SGHDT and CDR2 YYEEEE. V lost 6 bases and J lost 4, with 22 bases in between. This CDR3 contains 16 residues. The source was cultured PBMCs, collected from culture after CMV antigen stimulation. V is TRBV5-6 and J is TRBJ1-1, with D maybe TRBD1 (5 bases). The TCR originated in a human donor in good health (CMV status not recorded). Some clones in this sample may be carry-over from other donors' samples. Written as DNA, the CDR3 is TGTGCCAGCAACTTCGGGGTGGGGGTCGGGGGCACTGAAGCTTTCTTT. Its translation is CASNFGVGVGGTEAFF.